Sequencing of this T cell receptor beta chain was carried out in a study of T cell clonality in common variable immunodeficiency. Germline CDR1 DFQATT, CDR2 SNEGSKA (reference sequence). The CDR3 is 14 amino acids. This clone was counted ten times or more. As yet, its antigen is unknown. The read finishes 3 residues shy of the CDR3 end, and the germline J gene is used to complete it. Points from the study as a whole: Fewer TCRbeta clones were shared among CVID subjects than controls. CVID subjects had higher TCRbeta clonality than healthy controls, most marked in about a third.

Most patients and controls had Caucasian heritage. CVID and control samples used equivalent genomic DNA input. TCRdb keeps only in-frame clones here, not all; method: immunoSEQ multiplex PCR. This sample has over 40,000 clones, each found more than once. The source of this sequence is a person between 18 and 75 years old in good health. Sequencing was done on a sample of peripheral blood mononuclear cells. The chain carries TRBV20-1 and TRBJ2-1, with 8 positions matching TRBD2. The CDR3 here is CKAESGGSYNEQFF. CDR3 DNA (partial): TGCAAGGCGGAAAGCGGGGGCAGCTACAATGAG.